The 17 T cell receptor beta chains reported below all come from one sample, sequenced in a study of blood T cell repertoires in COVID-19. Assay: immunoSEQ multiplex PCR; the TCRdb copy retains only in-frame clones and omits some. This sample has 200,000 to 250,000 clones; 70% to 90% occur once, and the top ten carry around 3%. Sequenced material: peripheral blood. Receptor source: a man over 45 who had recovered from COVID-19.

The CDR3 spells CASSKPGQTTYEQYF. The CDR3 DNA reads as TGTGCCAGCAGTAAACCGGGACAGACGACCTACGAGCAGTACTTC. The rearrangement uses TRBV6-6 and TRBJ2-7, with 7 bases matching TRBD1. V trimming: 5 bases; J trimming: 2 bases; junction bases outside the gene matches: 9. Germline loops: CDR1 MNHNY, CDR2 SVGAGI (reference sequence). CDR3 length: 15 amino acids.

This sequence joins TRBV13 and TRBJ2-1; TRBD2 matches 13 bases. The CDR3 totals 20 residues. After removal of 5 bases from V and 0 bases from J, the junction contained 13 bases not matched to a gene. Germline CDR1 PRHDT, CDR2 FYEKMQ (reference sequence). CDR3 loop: CASSPKPGLAGRSSYNEQFF. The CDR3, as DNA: TGTGCCAGCAGCCCAAAGCCGGGACTAGCGGGAAGGAGCTCCTACAATGAGCAGTTCTTC.

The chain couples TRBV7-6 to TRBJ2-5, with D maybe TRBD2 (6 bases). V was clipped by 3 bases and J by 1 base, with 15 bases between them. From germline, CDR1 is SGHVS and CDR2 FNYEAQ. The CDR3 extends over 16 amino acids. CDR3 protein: CASSFGGGTVQETQYF. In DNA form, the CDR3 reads TGTGCCAGCAGCTTCGGTGGGGGGACGGTCCAAGAGACCCAGTACTTC.

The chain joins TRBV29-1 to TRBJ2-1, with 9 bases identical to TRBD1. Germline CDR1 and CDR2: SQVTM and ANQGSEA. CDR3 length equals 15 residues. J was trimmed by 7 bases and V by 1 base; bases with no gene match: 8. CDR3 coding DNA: TGCAGCGTTGAAGGGGAGGACAGGGGTTATAATGAGCAGTTCTTC. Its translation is CSVEGEDRGYNEQFF.

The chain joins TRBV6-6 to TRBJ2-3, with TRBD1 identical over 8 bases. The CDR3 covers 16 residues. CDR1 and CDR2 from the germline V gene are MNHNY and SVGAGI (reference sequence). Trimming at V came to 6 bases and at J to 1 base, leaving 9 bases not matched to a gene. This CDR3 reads CASSPSRGQGTDTQYF. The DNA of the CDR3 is TGTGCCAGCAGCCCAAGCAGGGGGCAAGGCACAGATACGCAGTATTTT.

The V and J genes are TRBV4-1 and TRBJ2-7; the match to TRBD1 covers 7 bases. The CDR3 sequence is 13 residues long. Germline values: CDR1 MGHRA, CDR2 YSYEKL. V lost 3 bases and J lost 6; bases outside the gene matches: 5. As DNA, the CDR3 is TGCGCCAGCAGCCAGGCCGACAGGGTCGAGCAGTACTTC. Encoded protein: CASSQADRVEQYF.

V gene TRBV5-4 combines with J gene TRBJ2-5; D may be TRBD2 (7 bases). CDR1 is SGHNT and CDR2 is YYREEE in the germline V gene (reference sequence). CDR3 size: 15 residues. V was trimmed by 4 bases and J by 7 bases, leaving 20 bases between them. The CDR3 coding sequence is TGTGCCAGCAGCCCGCCACGGGGGGCGCGCGGGACCCAGTACTTC. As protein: CASSPPRGARGTQYF.

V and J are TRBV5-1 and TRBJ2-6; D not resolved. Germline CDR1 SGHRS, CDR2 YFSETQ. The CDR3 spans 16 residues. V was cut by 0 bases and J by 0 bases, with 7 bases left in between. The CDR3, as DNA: TGCGCCAGCAGCTTGGGTGGCAGCTCTGGGGCCAACGTCCTGACTTTC. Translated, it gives CASSLGGSSGANVLTF. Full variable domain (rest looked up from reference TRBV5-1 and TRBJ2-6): KAGVTQTPRYLIKTRGQQVTLSCSPISGHRSVSWYQQTPGQGLQFLFEYFSETQRNKGNFPGRFSGRQFSNSRSEMNVSTLELGDSALYLCASSLGGSSGANVLTFGAGSRLTVL.

The CDR3 is CASSLLGASVNNEQFF. As DNA, the CDR3 is TGTGCCAGCAGCTTATTAGGGGCTAGCGTGAACAATGAGCAGTTCTTC. The rearrangement uses TRBV11-2 and TRBJ2-1, with D tentatively TRBD2 (6 bases). Trimming took off 2 bases at V and 5 bases at J, with 16 bases between the two ends. CDR3 length: 16 residues. Germline V gene sequence: CDR1 SGHAT, CDR2 FQNNGV. The variable domain in full, with the rest retrieved from reference TRBV11-2 and TRBJ2-1, is EAGVAQSPRYKIIEKRQSVAFWCNPISGHATLYWYQQILGQGPKLLIQFQNNGVVDDSQLPKDRFSAERLKGVDSTLKIQPAKLEDSAVYLCASSLLGASVNNEQFFGPGTRLTVL.

The CDR3 DNA reads TGCGCCAGCAGCTTGGGGGACAGGGATATAGAGACCCAGTACTTC. Protein product: CASSLGDRDIETQYF. The genes are TRBV5-1 and TRBJ2-5, with 9 bases fitting TRBD1. There are 15 residues in the CDR3. Trimming took 0 bases from V and 4 from J; bases not matched to a gene: 4. Germline assignment: CDR1 SGHRS and CDR2 YFSETQ.

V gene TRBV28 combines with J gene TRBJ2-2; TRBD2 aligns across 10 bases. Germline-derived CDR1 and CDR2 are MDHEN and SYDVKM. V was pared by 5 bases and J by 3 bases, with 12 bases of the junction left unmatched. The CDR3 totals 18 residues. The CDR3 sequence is CASSPLSSGSSHTGELFF. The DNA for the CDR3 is TGTGCCAGCAGTCCTCTCTCTAGCGGGAGCTCTCACACCGGGGAGCTGTTTTTT.

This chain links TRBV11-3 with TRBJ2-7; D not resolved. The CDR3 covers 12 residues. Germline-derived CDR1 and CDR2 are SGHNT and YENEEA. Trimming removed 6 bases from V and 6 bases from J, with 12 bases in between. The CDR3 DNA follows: TGTGCCAGCAGTCTCGGAGCGTCCGAGCAGTACTTC. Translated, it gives CASSLGASEQYF.

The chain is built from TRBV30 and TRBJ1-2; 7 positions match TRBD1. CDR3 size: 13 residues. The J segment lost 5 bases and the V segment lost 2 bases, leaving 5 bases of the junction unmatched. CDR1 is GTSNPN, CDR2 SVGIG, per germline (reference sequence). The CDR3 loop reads CAWSNLQGYGYTF. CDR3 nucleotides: TGTGCCTGGAGTAATTTACAGGGGTATGGCTACACCTTC.

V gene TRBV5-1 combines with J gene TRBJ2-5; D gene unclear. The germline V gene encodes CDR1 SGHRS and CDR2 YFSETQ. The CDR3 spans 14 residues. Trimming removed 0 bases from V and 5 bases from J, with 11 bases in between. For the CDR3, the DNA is TGCGCCAGCAGCTTGGTTTTGCAGTCGGAGACCCAGTACTTC. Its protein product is CASSLVLQSETQYF. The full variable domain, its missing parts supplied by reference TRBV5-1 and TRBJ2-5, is KAGVTQTPRYLIKTRGQQVTLSCSPISGHRSVSWYQQTPGQGLQFLFEYFSETQRNKGNFPGRFSGRQFSNSRSEMNVSTLELGDSALYLCASSLVLQSETQYFGPGTRLLVL.

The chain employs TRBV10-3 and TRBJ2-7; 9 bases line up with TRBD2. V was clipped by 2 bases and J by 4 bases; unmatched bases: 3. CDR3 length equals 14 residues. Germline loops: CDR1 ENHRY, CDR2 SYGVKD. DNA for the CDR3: TGTGCCATCAGTGAGCCTCTAGCGGGATACGAGCAGTACTTC. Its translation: CAISEPLAGYEQYF.

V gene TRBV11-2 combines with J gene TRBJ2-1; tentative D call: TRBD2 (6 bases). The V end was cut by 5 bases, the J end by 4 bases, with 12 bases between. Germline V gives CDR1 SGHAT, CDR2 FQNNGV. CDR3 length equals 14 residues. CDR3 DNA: TGTGCCAGCAGCCGAGGAGGGGAATACAATGAGCAGTTCTTC. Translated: CASSRGGEYNEQFF. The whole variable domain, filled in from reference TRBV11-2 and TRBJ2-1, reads EAGVAQSPRYKIIEKRQSVAFWCNPISGHATLYWYQQILGQGPKLLIQFQNNGVVDDSQLPKDRFSAERLKGVDSTLKIQPAKLEDSAVYLCASSRGGEYNEQFFGPGTRLTVL.

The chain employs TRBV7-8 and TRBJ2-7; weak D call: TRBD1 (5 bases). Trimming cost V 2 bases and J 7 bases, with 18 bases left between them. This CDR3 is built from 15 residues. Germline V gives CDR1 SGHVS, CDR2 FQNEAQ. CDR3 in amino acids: CASSLQGLGFFEQYF. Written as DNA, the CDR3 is TGTGCCAGCAGCTTACAGGGATTGGGTTTCTTTGAGCAGTACTTC.